One and the same sample provided the 14 T cell receptor beta chains below, sequenced in a study of T cell responses to AZD1222 COVID-19 vaccine. The repertoire was sequenced with immunoSEQ multiplex PCR; TCRdb's copy has only in-frame clones and lacks some. This table holds some 120,000 clones, 80% to 90% found once. The specimen was peripheral blood, collected on day 0 of AZD1222 vaccination. The receptors derive from an adult in good health.

This chain links TRBV19 with TRBJ2-7, with D unclear. The CDR3 spans 14 residues. The ends were cut back, 3 bases at V and 1 base at J, with 10 bases in the middle. In germline, CDR1 is LNHDA, CDR2 SQIVND (reference sequence). CDR3 coding DNA: TGTGCCAGTAGTATGGTGGGGATGTCCTACGAGCAGTACTTC. Protein: CASSMVGMSYEQYF.

V usage is TRBV10-2 and J usage is TRBJ2-2; D unclear. CDR1 WSHSY and CDR2 SAAADI come from the germline V gene. Between the trimmed V and J ends, which lost 8 bases and 6 bases, there was a span of 16 bases. The CDR3 contains 14 residues. This CDR3 reads CASSAQFTSGELFF. In nucleotides, the CDR3 is TGCGCCAGCTCGGCGCAGTTCACCTCCGGGGAGCTGTTTTTT.

The J gene is TRBJ1-2, the V gene TRBV10-1; the D gene is possibly TRBD1 (5 bases). Germline lookup yields CDR1 WNHNN and CDR2 SYGVQD (reference sequence). The V and J ends lost 5 bases and 4 bases respectively, with 11 bases between them. The CDR3 has 13 residues. CDR3 amino acids: CASSHRLGYGYTF. The DNA of the CDR3 is TGCGCCAGCAGTCACAGGCTGGGCTATGGCTACACCTTC.

The V gene is TRBV27, the J gene TRBJ1-1; 7 nucleotides agree with TRBD1. Germline assignment: CDR1 MNHEY and CDR2 SMNVEV (reference sequence). With 5 bases clipped from V and 0 bases from J, the junction kept 6 bases outside the gene matches. The CDR3 spans 15 residues. The CDR3 DNA sequence: TGTGCCAGCAGTGAAATACAGGGGATGAACACTGAAGCTTTCTTT. This gives the protein CASSEIQGMNTEAFF.

The count of this clone is one. This chain connects TRBV7-3 to TRBJ1-1, with D possibly matching TRBD1 (6 bases). This CDR3 comprises 18 residues. In germline, CDR1 is SGHTA, CDR2 FQGTGA. V dropped 5 bases and J dropped 2 bases, with 24 bases sitting between them. CDR3 sequence reads: CASSPRSGGAGTNTEAFF. In DNA, the CDR3 is TGTGCCAGCAGCCCCCGTTCGGGGGGGGCAGGTACCAACACTGAAGCTTTCTTT. Filled out from reference TRBV7-3 and TRBJ1-1, the complete variable domain reads GAGVSQTPSNKVTEKGKYVELRCDPISGHTALYWYRQSLGQGPEFLIYFQGTGAADDSGLPNDRFFAVRPEGSVSTLKIQRTERGDSAVYLCASSPRSGGAGTNTEAFFGQGTRLTVV.

The V gene is TRBV7-5, the J gene TRBJ2-7. TRBV7-5 is marked as a pseudogene. CDR3 size: 16 residues. CDR3 coding DNA: TGTGCCAGAAGCACCCCGGGGCGATGGAGCTCCTACGAGCAGTACTTC. Protein: CARSTPGRWSSYEQYF.

The sample holds a few counts of this clone. The J gene is TRBJ1-5, the V gene TRBV27; D is undetermined. CDR1 and CDR2 (germline): MNHEY, SMNVEV (reference sequence). The length of the CDR3 is 10 residues. V dropped 5 bases and J dropped 9 bases, with 5 bases sitting between them. The CDR3 DNA follows: TGTGCCAGCAGTCGTAGGCCCCAGCATTTT. This sequence encodes CASSRRPQHF.

The rearrangement joins TRBV6-5 to TRBJ1-2; D is perhaps TRBD1 (5 bases). The CDR3 totals 14 residues. V shed 5 bases and J shed 6 bases, with 16 bases lying between them. Germline CDR1 and CDR2: MNHEY and SVGAGI. The CDR3, as DNA: TGTGCCAGCAGTAGGGCGGGGCGCTTCAATGGCTACACCTTC. Protein sequence: CASSRAGRFNGYTF.

The CDR3 sequence: CASSPRTGGNSPLHF. In DNA, the CDR3 is TGTGCCAGCAGCCCGAGGACAGGGGGTAATTCACCCCTCCACTTT. The gene calls are TRBV5-4 and TRBJ1-6; 10 bases fit TRBD1. The CDR3 runs to 15 residues. The J segment lost 6 bases and the V segment lost 4 bases, leaving 4 bases of the junction unmatched. The V gene's germline CDR1 is SGHNT and CDR2 YYREEE (reference sequence).

The genes are TRBV5-1 and TRBJ2-2; D not resolved. The CDR3 spans 15 residues. The germline V gene encodes CDR1 SGHRS and CDR2 YFSETQ. V dropped 4 bases and J dropped 1 base, with 11 bases sitting between them. The CDR3 DNA follows: TGCGCCAGCAGCCCACTAACCCGGAACACCGGGGAGCTGTTTTTT. Translation: CASSPLTRNTGELFF.

The V call is TRBV11-3, the J call TRBJ2-3; 8 nucleotides agree with TRBD1. Trimming cost V 8 bases and J 1 base; bases outside gene matches: 8. Germline CDR1 is SGHNT and CDR2 is YENEEA. There are 15 residues in the CDR3. CDR3 amino acids: CASGQGSGGTDTQYF. The CDR3 DNA reads TGTGCCAGCGGACAGGGATCAGGGGGCACAGATACGCAGTATTTT.

The gene calls are TRBV6-6 and TRBJ2-1; no clear D gene. Trimming left V 0 bases short and J 5 bases short, with 14 bases between. The germline V gene encodes CDR1 MNHNY and CDR2 SVGAGI (reference sequence). CDR3 length: 16 amino acids. The CDR3: CASSYSLPGINNEQFF. The CDR3 DNA is TGTGCCAGCAGTTACTCACTCCCAGGCATCAACAATGAGCAGTTCTTC.

The chain has TRBV19 and TRBJ1-5; D perhaps matches TRBD1 (6 bases). Germline values: CDR1 LNHDA, CDR2 SQIVND (reference sequence). With 6 bases removed from V and 4 bases from J, the gap between germline ends came to 13 bases. The CDR3 has 14 residues. The chain's CDR3 is CASSTWTENQPQHF. For the CDR3, the DNA is TGTGCCAGTAGCACGTGGACAGAGAATCAGCCCCAGCATTTT.

The chain combines TRBV28 with TRBJ1-2; D unresolved. There are 11 residues in the CDR3. V dropped 4 bases and J dropped 2 bases, with 2 bases sitting between them. Germline V gene lookup returns CDR1 MDHEN and CDR2 SYDVKM. In DNA, the CDR3 is TGTGCCAGCAGTTGGAACTATGGCTACACCTTC. As protein: CASSWNYGYTF.